This T cell receptor (beta chain) originates from a study of T cell responses to AZD1222 COVID-19 vaccine. The V end was cut by 1 base, the J end by 5 bases, with 8 bases between. The germline CDR1 and CDR2 sequences are SGHVS and FNYEAQ. There are 13 residues in the CDR3. Method: immunoSEQ multiplex PCR; TCRdb's copy keeps in-frame clones and lacks some. The sample yields around 83,000 clones, roughly 84% seen once. Sequences were derived from peripheral blood, sampled on day 0 of AZD1222 vaccination. The origin of this receptor is an adult in good health. The chain uses TRBV7-6 and TRBJ2-5; no clear D gene. The CDR3 here is CASSLELRETQYF. In DNA form, the CDR3 reads TGTGCCAGCAGCTTAGAGTTAAGGGAGACCCAGTACTTC.